Listed below are T cell receptor beta chains from one sample, sequenced in a study of vaccination effects on CD4 cells after COVID-19. Their recognized antigens are unknown. Only in-frame clones appear in the TCRdb table, and some are missing; sequencing was by immunoSEQ multiplex PCR. The sample holds almost 15,000 clones, over 60% seen once. This specimen was CD4+ T cells from PBMCs cultured with HCoV-NL63 spike peptides, taken after COVID-19 vaccination. The receptor set was obtained from a human donor who had a prior SARS-CoV-2 infection. The CDR3 runs from the conserved cysteine through the conserved F or W. The order of the fields is D gene, clone size, V gene, J gene, CDR3 DNA, CDR3 protein. A D gene is named only where the DNA matches it firmly. Not every row has a clone size; where given, it reads once, few, many or a size class.

>TRBD1|.|TRBV18|TRBJ2-2
TGTGCCAGCTCACCCCAGACCGGACAGGGGGCTCGATACACCGGGGAGCTGTTTTTT
CASSPQTGQGARYTGELFF
>.|.|TRBV19|TRBJ1-2
TGTGCCAGTAGTTCGTCGCAGCAGGGTCGCGACTATGGCTACACCTTC
CASSSSQQGRDYGYTF
>.|.|TRBV5-4|TRBJ2-1
TGTGCCAGCAAAAAGCAGGGAGCGAACAATGAGCAGTTCTTC
CASKKQGANNEQFF
>TRBD2|once|TRBV10-2|TRBJ2-3
TGCGCCAGCAGAGGATCTGGCGGGGGGGCCAGCACAGATACGCAGTATTTT
CASRGSGGGASTDTQYF
>TRBD1|.|TRBV7-2|TRBJ1-6
TGTGCCAGCAGCTTATTCGGGACAGGGGATTCACCCCTCCACTTT
CASSLFGTGDSPLHF
>.|.|TRBV25-1|TRBJ1-2
TGTGCCAGCAGTGAGGGTCAGGGCTATGGCTACACCTTC
CASSEGQGYGYTF
>.|.|TRBV27|TRBJ2-5
TGTGCCAGCAGTAACACCCCCACCGGGGCCCAGTACTTC
CASSNTPTGAQYF
>.|.|TRBV25-1|TRBJ1-6
TGTGCCAGCTCACCGGACGGTAATTCACCCCTCCACTTT
CASSPDGNSPLHF
>.|.|TRBV6-5|TRBJ2-1
TGTGCCAGCAGCCTCGTATTGGGGGTCAATGAGCAGTTCTTC
CASSLVLGVNEQFF
>TRBD1|.|TRBV7-9|TRBJ1-4
TGTGCCAGCACAAAGGGACAGGGAACCCTTGTTAATGAAAAACTGTTTTTT
CASTKGQGTLVNEKLFF
>.|.|TRBV7-2|TRBJ2-7
TGTGCCAGCAGCTTAGCGTGGAGCTACGAGCAGTACTTC
CASSLAWSYEQYF
>.|.|TRBV25-1|TRBJ1-1
TGTGCCAGCAGTGAAAATGGGGGCTTCGGAGCTTTCTTT
CASSENGGFGAFF
>TRBD1|.|TRBV3-1/TRBV3-2|TRBJ1-5
TGTGCCAGCAGCCAAGGAGGGGCTACAGGGGGGGACCAGCCCCAGCATTTT
CASSQGGATGGDQPQHF
>.|few|TRBV7-3|TRBJ1-3
TGTGCCGGGGACACTCAAAGCACCTCTGGAAACACCATATATTTT
CAGDTQSTSGNTIYF
>TRBD2|.|TRBV6-5|TRBJ2-1
TGTGCCAGCAGTTACTGGGGGACTAGGACCCTTGAGCAGTTCTTC
CASSYWGTRTLEQFF
>.|.|TRBV3-1/TRBV3-2|TRBJ1-3
TGTGCCAGCAGCCTACAGGAAATCTCTGGAAACACCATATATTTT
CASSLQEISGNTIYF
>.|.|TRBV29-1|TRBJ1-4
TGCAGCGTTGGACTCGGACCCCAGGTGGCAACTAATGAAAAACTGTTTTTT
CSVGLGPQVATNEKLFF
>.|few|TRBV9|TRBJ2-5
TGTGCCAGCAGCAGGGGGGATTCAGCGGGACGACAAGAGACCCAGTACTTC
CASSRGDSAGRQETQYF
>TRBD2|.|TRBV6-2/TRBV6-3|TRBJ2-7
TGTGCCAGCAGTGCCTCCTGGTGGAGCGGGAGGGCCTACGAGCAGTACTTC
CASSASWWSGRAYEQYF
>.|.|TRBV5-1|TRBJ2-1
TGCGCCAGCAGCTTGGATGGGCTAGGGGATCGGGACAATGAGCAGTTCTTC
CASSLDGLGDRDNEQFF
>.|.|TRBV28|TRBJ1-2
TGTGCCAGCAGTTTAGCAGGGACCCAAACCTTC
CASSLAGTQTF
>TRBD2|few|TRBV7-3|TRBJ2-2
TGTGCCAGCAGCATCGGAGCGGGGACCAACACCGGGGAGCTGTTTTTT
CASSIGAGTNTGELFF
>.|few|TRBV6-5|TRBJ2-5
TGTGCCAGCAGTTACTCAACAGGGAACCGAGAGACCCAGTACTTC
CASSYSTGNRETQYF
>.|.|TRBV5-6|TRBJ2-3
TGTGCCAGCAGCCTCCCCCTGCTCCAGGATACGCAGTATTTT
CASSLPLLQDTQYF
>.|.|TRBV4-2|TRBJ2-7
TGTGCCAGCAGCCAAGATCCCGGGGTATACGAGCAGTACTTC
CASSQDPGVYEQYF
>TRBD1|.|TRBV4-2|TRBJ1-1
TGTGCCAGCAGCCCCCGGGTCACAGGGGGAGGGAACACTGAAGCTTTCTTT
CASSPRVTGGGNTEAFF
>.|.|TRBV2|TRBJ1-1
TGTGCCAGCGCGGAGACACGCATGAACACTGAAGCTTTCTTT
CASAETRMNTEAFF
>.|.|TRBV5-1|TRBJ1-3
TGCGCCAGCAGCTTACCCTTGGACGGAAGCTCTGGAAACACCATATATTTT
CASSLPLDGSSGNTIYF
>TRBD2|.|TRBV4-3|TRBJ2-2
TGCGCCAGCAGCCGGGAAGCTCGGGGGGGGGACACCGGGGAGCTGTTTTTT
CASSREARGGDTGELFF
>TRBD1|once|TRBV5-1|TRBJ2-7
TGCGCCAGCAGGCCGGGACAGGGCTCCTACGAGCAGTACTTC
CASRPGQGSYEQYF
>TRBD1|.|TRBV3-1/TRBV3-2|TRBJ1-6
TGTGCCAGCAGCCAATTGGGACAGGGAGGTAGCTCACCCCTCCACTTT
CASSQLGQGGSSPLHF
>.|.|TRBV21-1|TRBJ1-5
TGTGCCAGCAGCAAATCTCGGGTGGCGGGCCAGCCCCAGCATTTT
CASSKSRVAGQPQHF
>.|once|TRBV18|TRBJ1-5
TGTGCCAGCTCACCAGACAAAGGAAGCAATCAGCCCCAGCATTTT
CASSPDKGSNQPQHF
>.|few|TRBV5-6|TRBJ1-2
TGTGCCAGCAGCCCTGACAGCCTCGGGGGCTACACCTTC
CASSPDSLGGYTF
>.|.|TRBV7-9|TRBJ2-1
TGTGCCAGCAGCTTAGGGGCTAATGAGCAGTTCTTC
CASSLGANEQFF
>TRBD1|once|TRBV7-2|TRBJ1-5
TGTGCCAGCAGCTTAGGGTGGGCAGGGGGACTTCAGCCCCAGCATTTT
CASSLGWAGGLQPQHF
>.|.|TRBV18|TRBJ1-1
TGTGCCAGCTCACGGGGAAACACTGAAGCTTTCTTT
CASSRGNTEAFF
>TRBD1|once|TRBV4-3|TRBJ2-7
TGCGCCAGCAGCCAAGACTTTAGGGGGCTTACCTCCTACGAGCAGTACTTC
CASSQDFRGLTSYEQYF
>.|.|TRBV29-1|TRBJ1-2
TGCAGCGTTGAAACCGGGGACACGGGAGGGGATGGCTACACCTTC
CSVETGDTGGDGYTF
>TRBD1|once|TRBV18|TRBJ1-2
TGTGCCAGCTCACAGGACAGGGTTTATGGCTACACCTTC
CASSQDRVYGYTF
>.|.|TRBV3-1/TRBV3-2|TRBJ2-4
TGTGCCAGCAGCCCCAGTACCGACATTCAGTACTTC
CASSPSTDIQYF
>TRBD1|.|TRBV29-1|TRBJ2-5
TGCAGCGTTGACAAAGGGGGGACAGGGATGGAGACCCAGTACTTC
CSVDKGGTGMETQYF
>TRBD2|few|TRBV15|TRBJ2-7
TGTGCCACCAGCCGGGACTACACCTACGAGCAGTACTTC
CATSRDYTYEQYF
>TRBD1|.|TRBV5-6|TRBJ1-5
TGTGCCAGCAGCTACCTCGGACAGGGGGATCAGCCCCAGCATTTT
CASSYLGQGDQPQHF
>.|few|TRBV4-1|TRBJ1-1
TGCGCCAGCAGCCAAGATCGCGCAGGGGAAACTGAAGCTTTCTTT
CASSQDRAGETEAFF
>.|few|TRBV10-3|TRBJ1-4
TGTGCCATCAGTGAGCATGGGTCCACAGGTACTGAAAAACTGTTTTTT
CAISEHGSTGTEKLFF
>.|.|TRBV7-8|TRBJ1-4
TGTGCCAGCAGATCCGACACGGAGAATGAAAAACTGTTTTTT
CASRSDTENEKLFF
>.|.|TRBV19|TRBJ1-5
TGTGCCAGTAGTATGGCACTCGCCGGGACGTACAATCAGCCCCAGCATTTT
CASSMALAGTYNQPQHF
>.|.|TRBV6-6|TRBJ2-2
TGTGCCAGCAGTTACCCCGGGGAGCTGTTTTTT
CASSYPGELFF
>TRBD1|few|TRBV5-4|TRBJ2-7
TGTGCCAGCAGCCCCGGTCGGGACAGGGTTTTCTACGAGCAGTACTTC
CASSPGRDRVFYEQYF
>.|.|TRBV19|TRBJ1-2
TGTGCCAGTAGTATAGATGTAAACCGCGTCTATGGCTACACCTTC
CASSIDVNRVYGYTF
>TRBD1|.|TRBV6-5|TRBJ2-7
TGTGCCAGCACGATGGGGACAGGGGGCTACCAGTACTTC
CASTMGTGGYQYF
>TRBD1|.|TRBV5-1|TRBJ2-3
TGCGCCAGCAGCATCGGACAGGGGGCGTATTCTAGCACAGATACGCAGTATTTT
CASSIGQGAYSSTDTQYF
>.|.|TRBV2|TRBJ2-3
TGTGCCAGCAGTGATAAAAGATCGGATACGCAGTATTTT
CASSDKRSDTQYF
>.|once|TRBV6-1|TRBJ1-3
TGTGCCAGCAGTGGGGGGCGGGTAGACAACTCTGGAAACACCATATATTTT
CASSGGRVDNSGNTIYF